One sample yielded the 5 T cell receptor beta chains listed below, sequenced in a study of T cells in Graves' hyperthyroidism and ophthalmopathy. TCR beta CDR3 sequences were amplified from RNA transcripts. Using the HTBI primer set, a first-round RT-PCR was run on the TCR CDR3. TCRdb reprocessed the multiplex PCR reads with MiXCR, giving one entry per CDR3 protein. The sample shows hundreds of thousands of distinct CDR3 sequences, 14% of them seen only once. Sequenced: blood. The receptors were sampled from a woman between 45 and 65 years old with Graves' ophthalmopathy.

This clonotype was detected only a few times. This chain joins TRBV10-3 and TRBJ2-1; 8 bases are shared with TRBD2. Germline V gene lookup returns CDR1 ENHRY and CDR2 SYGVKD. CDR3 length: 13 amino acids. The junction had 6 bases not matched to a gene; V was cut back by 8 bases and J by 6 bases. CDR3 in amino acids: CAIGNGRANEQFF. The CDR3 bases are TGTGCCATCGGAAACGGGAGGGCCAATGAGCAGTTCTTC.

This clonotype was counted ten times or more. CDR3 coding DNA: TGTGCCAGCAGTGTGGGACCTAGCTCCTACGAGCAGTACTTC. It translates to CASSVGPSSYEQYF. The V and J genes are TRBV9 and TRBJ2-7; D is perhaps TRBD1 or TRBD2 (5 bases each). CDR3 size: 14 residues. Germline V gene data show CDR1 as SGDLS and CDR2 as YYNGEE. The V end was cut by 5 bases, the J end by 0 bases, with 12 bases between.

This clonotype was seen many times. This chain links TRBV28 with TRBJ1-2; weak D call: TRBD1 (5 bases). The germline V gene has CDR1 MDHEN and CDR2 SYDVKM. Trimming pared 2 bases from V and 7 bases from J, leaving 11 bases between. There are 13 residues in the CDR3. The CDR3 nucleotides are TGTGCCAGCAGTTTAAAGGGGACGCGTGGCTACACCTTC. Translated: CASSLKGTRGYTF.

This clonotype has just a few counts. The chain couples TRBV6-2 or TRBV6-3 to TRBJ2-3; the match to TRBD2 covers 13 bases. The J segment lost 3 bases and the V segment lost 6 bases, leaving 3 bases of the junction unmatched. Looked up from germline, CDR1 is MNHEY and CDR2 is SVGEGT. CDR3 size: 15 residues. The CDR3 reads CASSGTSGITDTQYF. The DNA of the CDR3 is TGTGCCAGCAGCGGGACTAGCGGGATTACAGATACGCAGTATTTT.

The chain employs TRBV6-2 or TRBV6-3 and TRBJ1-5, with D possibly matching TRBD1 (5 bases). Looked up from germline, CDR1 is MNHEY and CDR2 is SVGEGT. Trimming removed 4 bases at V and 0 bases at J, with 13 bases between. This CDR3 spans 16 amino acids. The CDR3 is CASSLHGRVSNQPQHF. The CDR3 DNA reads TGTGCCAGCAGTTTACACGGCAGGGTTAGCAATCAGCCCCAGCATTTT.